One sample yielded the 15 T cell receptor beta chains listed below, sequenced in a study of shared clonotypes between healthy human individuals. Sequencing used immunoSEQ multiplex PCR; TCRdb keeps in-frame clones, though not all of them. The table lists hundreds of thousands of clones, roughly 72% of them singletons. Material: PBMCs. The source is a woman between 40 and 50 years old in good health. Some clones in this sample may be carry-over from other donors' samples.

CDR3 sequence: CASSTLTSGEQFF. CDR3 DNA: TGTGCCAGCAGCACCCTGACTAGCGGTGAGCAGTTCTTC. The chain is built from TRBV7-3 and TRBJ2-1, with TRBD2 matching 9 bases. The trim removed 5 bases at V and 9 bases at J, leaving 5 bases unmatched. In germline, CDR1 is SGHTA, CDR2 FQGTGA. The CDR3 loop spans 13 amino acids. Using reference TRBV7-3 and TRBJ2-1 for the parts outside the CDR3, the full variable domain is GAGVSQTPSNKVTEKGKYVELRCDPISGHTALYWYRQSLGQGPEFLIYFQGTGAADDSGLPNDRFFAVRPEGSVSTLKIQRTERGDSAVYLCASSTLTSGEQFFGPGTRLTVL.

This chain connects TRBV10-3 to TRBJ2-1, with 8 bases matching TRBD2. Germline-derived CDR1 and CDR2 are ENHRY and SYGVKD. V dropped 4 bases and J dropped 0; count of bases not matched to a gene: 17. The CDR3 spans 20 residues. CDR3 bases: TGTGCCATCAGTGGGCTGACGGCTTGGCGCGGGAGGAGCTCCTACAATGAGCAGTTCTTC. It codes for CAISGLTAWRGRSSYNEQFF.

Regarding this clone: A much more abundant neighbour one base away suggests this may be a read error. The missing conserved phenylalanine or tryptophan at the end of this CDR3 makes a read error likely. The rearrangement joins TRBV4-2 to TRBJ1-1, with D perhaps TRBD1 (5 bases). Germline V gives CDR1 LGHNA, CDR2 YNFKEQ. This CDR3 comprises 15 residues. The V and J ends lost 1 base and 4 bases respectively, with 13 bases between them. The CDR3 protein is CASSQGGTLSTEAFL. CDR3 in DNA: TGTGCCAGCAGCCAAGGAGGGACCCTGAGCACTGAAGCTTTCCTT.

This chain links TRBV29-1 with TRBJ2-7; 10 nucleotides agree with TRBD2. The CDR3 is made up of 16 amino acids. Germline-derived CDR1 and CDR2 are SQVTM and ANQGSEA. The trim removed 0 bases at V and 6 bases at J, leaving 11 bases unmatched. Here the CDR3 reads CSVEDPASGSTGEQYF. DNA for the CDR3: TGCAGCGTTGAAGATCCGGCTAGCGGGAGCACTGGCGAGCAGTACTTC.

The genes are TRBV18 and TRBJ2-7; the D gene could be TRBD1 or TRBD2 (6 bases each). Germline CDR1 reads KGHSH; CDR2 reads LQKENI. This CDR3 has 15 residues. Deletions cut 1 base from V and 4 bases from J, with 14 bases between. DNA of the CDR3: TGTGCCAGCTCACCACTGAGGGGGGCGGGGTACGAGCAGTACTTC. Translation gives CASSPLRGAGYEQYF.

This chain links TRBV27 with TRBJ1-5; D not certain. The CDR3 consists of 13 residues. The ends were cut back, 3 bases at V and 1 base at J, with 4 bases in the middle. Looked up from germline, CDR1 is MNHEY and CDR2 is SMNVEV (reference sequence). This CDR3 is CASSFLSNQPQHF. The CDR3 DNA reads as TGTGCCAGCAGTTTTTTGAGCAATCAGCCCCAGCATTTT.

In nucleotides, the CDR3 is TGTGCCAGCAGCTCCGGGCGAGGTTCCAGTAGGTCCCACGAGCAGTACTTC. Protein: CASSSGRGSSRSHEQYF. The chain employs TRBV11-2 and TRBJ2-7; D not certain. This CDR3 spans 17 amino acids. The germline V and J ends were trimmed by 4 bases and 5 bases, with 24 bases remaining between them. Germline lookup yields CDR1 SGHAT and CDR2 FQNNGV. Full variable domain (missing parts from reference TRBV11-2 and TRBJ2-7): EAGVAQSPRYKIIEKRQSVAFWCNPISGHATLYWYQQILGQGPKLLIQFQNNGVVDDSQLPKDRFSAERLKGVDSTLKIQPAKLEDSAVYLCASSSGRGSSRSHEQYFGPGTRLTVT.

Turning to this clone: A read error is likely here: a far larger clone is one base away. V and J are TRBV2 and TRBJ1-1; weak D call: TRBD1 (6 bases). Germline V gene lookup returns CDR1 SNHLY and CDR2 FYNNEI. The CDR3 runs to 13 residues. V lost 11 bases and J 8 bases, leaving 21 bases between the germline ends. The CDR3 here is CAGKVEDSREAFF. CDR3 nucleotide sequence: TGTGCCGGCAAGGTCGAGGACAGCCGAGAAGCTTTCTTT. The full variable domain, with the rest looked up from reference TRBV2 and TRBJ1-1, is EPEVTQTPSHQVTQMGQEVILRCVPISNHLYFYWYRQILGQKVEFLVSFYNNEISEKSEIFDDQFSVERPDGSNFTLKIRSTKLEDSAMYFCAGKVEDSREAFFGQGTRLTVV.

V is TRBV18 and J is TRBJ2-5; D gene ambiguous. The ends were cut back, 5 bases at V and 0 bases at J, with 4 bases in the middle. Germline CDR1 reads KGHSH; CDR2 reads LQKENI. The CDR3 has 12 amino acids. The CDR3 is CASSSYQETQYF. The CDR3 bases are TGTGCCAGCTCATCGTACCAAGAGACCCAGTACTTC.

The V and J genes are TRBV18 and TRBJ2-7; D is ambiguous. The germline V gene has CDR1 KGHSH and CDR2 LQKENI. There are 12 residues in the CDR3. The germline V and J ends were trimmed by 2 bases and 5 bases, with 7 bases remaining between them. The CDR3 loop reads CASSPKSHEQYF. The CDR3 DNA reads as TGTGCCAGCTCACCAAAGTCCCACGAGCAGTACTTC.

The chain combines TRBV2 with TRBJ2-1; 7 bases fit TRBD1. Germline V gives CDR1 SNHLY, CDR2 FYNNEI. This CDR3 is built from 13 residues. V dropped 7 bases and J dropped 3; count of bases not matched to a gene: 3. The CDR3 DNA is TGTGCCAGCAACAGGGGTTACTACAATGAGCAGTTCTTC. As protein: CASNRGYYNEQFF.

This chain connects TRBV5-6 to TRBJ2-7; 8 bases align to TRBD1. With V trimmed by 3 bases and J by 4 bases, 9 bases remained unmatched. There are 15 residues in the CDR3. CDR1 and CDR2 (germline): SGHDT, YYEEEE. The chain's CDR3 is CASSWSGTGVYEQYF. In DNA form, the CDR3 reads TGTGCCAGCAGCTGGTCCGGGACAGGAGTTTACGAGCAGTACTTC.

V is TRBV30 and J is TRBJ2-7; D call uncertain. V dropped 3 bases and J dropped 9 bases, with 18 bases sitting between them. The CDR3 sequence is 13 residues long. The germline V gene encodes CDR1 GTSNPN and CDR2 SVGIG (reference sequence). The CDR3 nucleotides are TGTGCCTGGAGCTTATCTGGGCCAGCAGCGCAGTACTTC. Translation gives CAWSLSGPAAQYF.

This clone was seen more than once but under ten times. The genes are TRBV25-1 and TRBJ2-3; TRBD2 is a possible D gene (6 bases). Per germline, CDR1 MGHDK and CDR2 SYGVNS. V lost 7 bases and J lost 2, with 16 bases in between. There are 15 residues in the CDR3. CDR3 coding DNA: TGTGCCAGCACCCCACCGCTAGCGAACACAGATACGCAGTATTTT. It is translated as CASTPPLANTDTQYF.

This chain uses TRBV5-4 with TRBJ1-1, with a weak D call TRBD1 (6 bases). The CDR3 is 15 residues long. Trimming stripped 4 bases from V and 0 bases from J, with 13 bases between. CDR1 is SGHNT and CDR2 is YYREEE in the germline V gene (reference sequence). Here the CDR3 DNA reads TGTGCCAGCAGCGGAAGGGGGGGGATGAACACTGAAGCTTTCTTT. It encodes CASSGRGGMNTEAFF.